This T cell receptor beta chain is from a study of cytomegalovirus exposure and HLA in healthy donors (dated by TCRdb to 2016 to 2017). With regard to the full study: In an earlier analysis of roughly 590 of the donors, around 300 Gb of sequence data and 100 million or so unique TCR beta sequences from about 190 million T cells were reported. Approximately 300 gigabases of sequencing data and approximately 93 million unique TCR sequences were included in an early release covering about 620 HLA-typed donors. The genetic ancestry cluster associated with self-reported Caucasian donors included approximately 85% of the 300 to 450 genotyped donors. The aim of the study was to test whether cataloging public T cell receptors could identify signatures of past pathogen exposure. The study used immunosequencing to profile the T cell repertoires of some 600 subjects and linked those repertoires to cytomegalovirus serostatus. In addition to the first cohort of approximately 650 subjects, a separate validation cohort of 100 to 150 different subjects was used. High-throughput TCR immunosequencing, statistical association of individual TCRs with disease status, and machine learning were combined to predict cytomegalovirus infection status. To study patterns of TCR occurrence, a later analysis re-analyzed previously published TCR beta repertoires from 700 or so donors and added high-resolution HLA genotyping. Rather than using new phenotypic data, the later analysis identified candidate immune exposures from TCR beta sequences and from how often those sequences occurred across donors. To decide whether each TCR beta V gene segment behaved as functional or pseudogenic, an earlier analysis of nearly 600 of the donors relied on high-throughput TCR beta sequencing. Donor age, sex, ethnicity and CMV serostatus were collected together with the repertoire data. Genome-wide SNP genotypes for about 65% of the 666 donors were used in a later genetic analysis, which treated that subset as a discovery cohort. Every repertoire in the discovery cohort had been generated on one and the same sequencing platform. Class I and class II HLA loci were covered by the typing at four-digit resolution. Typing coverage varied by locus: about 620-640 donors for A, B, C, DRB1 and DQB1; more than 500 for DQA1; over 600 for DPA1; roughly 450 for DPB1. Because of strong linkage in the cohort, a few DR-DQ haplotypes were treated as single units for association and clustering. Across approximately 400 genotyped donors of the cohort, an average of about 240,000 unique TCR beta nucleotide sequences per donor were sequenced, and around 20% of those sequences were non-productive. Broader findings and caveats from the paper: Because HLA typing was unavailable for some donors at each locus, only the typed subset was used in association tests. In a later genetic analysis, fewer N-insertions in productive TCRs were reported among donors in an Asian-associated ancestry cluster than the approximately 710-donor mean. Assigning TCR associations to individual alleles was difficult when HLA alleles, especially DR and DQ, strongly co-occurred. In both the original and validation cohorts, the classifier was reported to diagnose cytomegalovirus status with high specificity and sensitivity. The study gave a list of under 200 TCR beta chains associated with cytomegalovirus. Compared with equally common non-associated chains, HLA-associated TCR beta chains in a later analysis were more clonally expanded and had lower generation probabilities. Sequencing depth was assumed to be roughly uniform across donors in the presence/absence analyses, though that assumption may not hold. In a later analysis, several top co-occurrence clusters were reported to appear linked to parvovirus B19, influenza, CMV and Epstein-Barr virus. A further reported finding was that TCR beta sequences accurately predicted the HLA-A and HLA-B alleles for most subjects in the first cohort. The cohort was sequenced for TCR beta chains only, and without alpha or paired-chain data the features that could be detected were limited. In a later analysis, most CMV-associated TCR beta chains were found to appear HLA-restricted, with HLA associations seemingly driven largely by CMV exposure. It was suggested by the authors that the approach could potentially be generalized to other disease states and immunological phenotypes. Correlated functional status among segregating V segments might be attributable to linkage disequilibrium, but an unknown experimental factor could not be ruled out. The sequencing pipeline was judged likely to have produced a cluster of highly shared sequence variants as a technical artifact. The only immune exposure information available for the cohort was CMV serostatus. In vitro tests confirmed that a few of the cytomegalovirus-associated TCR beta chains recognize cytomegalovirus antigens. In an earlier analysis of 500 to 650 of the donors, most TCR beta V segments appeared in productive rearrangements about 90% or about 30% of the time, broadly matching IMGT annotations. According to a later analysis, TCR association rates differed among HLA loci, with DRB1 alleles showing the most associated TCRs and HLA-C alleles showing the fewest. Because counts were too low, 15 to 20 rarely observed V segments, including chromosome 9 orphons, were excluded from the earlier analysis of under 650 of the donors. While some public TCRs were present in many individuals, most TCR sequences turned up only very rarely across donors. V-gene and J-gene trimming of TCR beta chains was associated with a missense DCLRE1C variant in a later genetic analysis, and the association was replicated in an independent cohort. In a later analysis, around 15,000 TCR beta sequences were associated with specific HLA alleles at a false discovery rate of 0.05.

Library prep was done by the immunoSEQ multiplex PCR assay. For the multiplex PCR, a mixture combining 60 forward primers for TCR Vbeta segments and 13 reverse primers for TCR Jbeta segments was used. Amplification of the CDR3 region of rearranged TCR beta genes was performed with a multiplex PCR assay on genomic DNA. The Illumina HiSeq System was used to sequence the amplified TCR beta libraries as 87-base-pair reads. As for the authors' bioinformatics: A later analysis tallied tens of millions of unique TCR beta chains across the approximately 670 repertoires, and about 12 million of those chains were shared by two or more donors. A nearest-neighbor algorithm error-corrected the raw reads and collapsed the reads into unique sequences, merging closely related sequences to remove PCR and sequencing errors. CDR3 sequences were aligned to IMGT reference sequences to assign V, D and J gene segments. For a sequence to be retained, at least a six-nucleotide match to both a V gene segment and a J gene segment was required. A rearrangement was called productive if the CDR3 had no stop codons and remained in frame with V and J, and every other rearrangement was called non-productive. CDR3 was defined according to IMGT convention as the region running from the second conserved V-encoded cysteine to the conserved J-encoded phenylalanine. In an earlier analysis of around 640 of the donors, sequences lacking an unambiguous match to a single V gene segment were excluded. An earlier analysis of several hundred of the donors classified V segments as functional when productive rearrangements were above 56.7% and as segregating when the standard deviation between donors was above 5%. A statistical classification framework was built for diagnosing cytomegalovirus status from the catalog of TCR beta chain sequences. A later analysis assigned V and J genes by comparing TCR nucleotide sequences with IMGT/GENE-DB human TR gene sequences. The TCRdist pipeline was used in a later analysis to assign CDR3 sequences and most-parsimonious VDJ recombination scenarios. In a later analysis, each TCR beta chain was defined by its CDR3 amino acid sequence together with its V-gene family, and reads lacking a unique V-gene family were excluded. In a later analysis, around 650 highly shared, low-generation-probability nucleotide sequences were removed to address suspected cross-contamination and a sequencing artifact. For each public chain, a later analysis derived a clonal expansion index from normalized ranks of inferred template counts within each repertoire. In a later analysis, generation probabilities were computed with a VDJ recombination model fitted to out-of-frame rearrangements, and the resulting probabilities were checked against IGoR. In a later analysis, hypergeometric tests were used to score TCR-TCR, TCR-HLA and TCR-CMV co-occurrence, with a repertoire-size bias correction applied to TCR pairs. In a later analysis, false discovery rates were estimated by permuting HLA or CMV assignments 20 times. A later analysis grouped co-occurring TCRs with DBSCAN, adding TCRdist sequence similarity when clustering within HLA-allele-positive subsets. For co-occurrence clustering, repertoires with fewer than 30,000 or more than 120,000 public chains were excluded, along with a handful of repertoires with anomalous nucleotide sharing. What TCRdb holds here is the immuneACCESS table cut down to in-frame rearrangements. Part of the clones is not present; checked against another copy, under half of the missing clones reflect an unresolved V gene, and the others are unexplained. The DNA gave D and trimming, while V, J and clone size come from that table. Recorded for this sample are about 160,000 clones; around 80% of them occurred a single time. 3.5% to 5.5% of the sample is in the top ten clones.

Worth noting for this clone: Its recognized antigen is unknown. No base-level quality is on record; no much larger clone is a single base apart.

The cohort was made up of 666 healthy bone marrow donors. All cohort members were sampled while nominally healthy, although unrecorded immune exposures were likely present. The donor tested CMV seronegative, placing the donor among the roughly 350 seronegative members of the cohort. Every donor gave a peripheral blood sample, and the peripheral blood mononuclear cells from that sample were used for TCR beta sequencing. The Qiagen DNeasy Blood Extraction Kit was used to extract genomic DNA from the blood cell samples. The sequence derives from a man between 40 and 49 years old in good health and CMV-seronegative. Specimen: PBMCs.

The nucleotides read TGTGCCAGCAGCTTTCCAACAGGGGGAGTTAATTCACCCCTCCACTTT. This sequence encodes CASSFPTGGVNSPLHF. The V gene is TRBV7-8 and the J gene is TRBJ1-6; TRBD1 aligns with 8 central bases. The junction shows trimming of 3 bases on V and 6 bases on J, and the gene matches do not reach 7 bases of it. Taken from cysteine to phenylalanine, the CDR3 has 16 residues. Only the CDR3 portion is preserved as DNA: 48 bases, with reading frame beginning at the first base. For CDR1 and CDR2, the germline V gene lists SGHVS and FQNEAQ.